These 20 T cell receptor beta chains came from one sample sequenced in a study of blood T cell repertoires in COVID-19. Measured with immunoSEQ multiplex PCR; TCRdb has only the in-frame clones, and not every one. The table has some 240,000 clones, 65% to 85% seen once. Sequenced: PBMCs or T cells enriched from blood (not recorded which). These receptor sequences come from a man aged 45 to 65 who had recovered from COVID-19.

This chain joins TRBV29-1 and TRBJ2-3; 8 nucleotides match TRBD2. The germline CDR1 and CDR2 sequences are SQVTM and ANQGSEA. The V gene end was trimmed by 3 bases and the J gene end by 3 bases; junction bases not matched to a gene: 11. This CDR3 comprises 16 residues. The CDR3 DNA reads as TGCAGCGTTGAGCCTCACCTAGCGGGTGGAACAGATACGCAGTATTTT. Its protein is CSVEPHLAGGTDTQYF.

This sequence joins TRBV30 and TRBJ1-2; D remains ambiguous. Trimming shortened V by 3 bases and J by 8 bases, and 16 bases separated the two germline ends. CDR3 size: 13 residues. Per the germline V gene, CDR1 is GTSNPN and CDR2 is SVGIG (reference sequence). As DNA, the CDR3 is TGTGCCTGGAGAAGCCCTCCCGCGGAGGGCTACACCTTC. Translated: CAWRSPPAEGYTF.

The chain uses TRBV3-1 (or the pseudogene TRBV3-2) and TRBJ1-2; 10 positions agree with TRBD1. CDR1 is LGHDT and CDR2 is YNNKEL in the germline V gene (reference sequence). J lost 6 bases, V lost 2 bases, and 3 bases had no gene match. The CDR3 is made up of 14 amino acids. CDR3 residues: CASSQTGTGDGYTF. As DNA, the CDR3 is TGTGCCAGCAGCCAAACCGGGACAGGGGATGGCTACACCTTC.

The CDR3 DNA sequence: TGTGCTAGTGCCCTGGGGGGGACCACTTCTGGAAACACCATATATTTT. Translated, it gives CASALGGTTSGNTIYF. This chain links TRBV12-5 with TRBJ1-3; TRBD1 might be the D (5 bases). The CDR3 runs to 16 residues. V was clipped by 7 bases and J by 1 base, with 17 bases between them. From germline, CDR1 is LGHNT and CDR2 FRNRAP.

The table lists this clone with many counts. The V gene is TRBV14, the J gene TRBJ2-7; 8 bases are a match to TRBD1. The CDR3 extends over 14 amino acids. With V trimmed by 4 bases and J by 2 bases, 4 bases remained unmatched. Per germline, CDR1 SGHDN and CDR2 FVKESK. The CDR3 here is CASSPGDRPYEQYF. The CDR3 DNA reads TGTGCCAGCAGCCCTGGGGACAGGCCCTACGAGCAGTACTTC.

This clone was seen a handful of times. This rearrangement joins TRBV6-6 to TRBJ2-2; the match to TRBD1 covers 7 bases. CDR3 length: 18 residues. Per germline, CDR1 MNHNY and CDR2 SVGAGI (reference sequence). V trimming: 5 bases; J trimming: 1 base; junction bases outside the gene matches: 13. CDR3: CASSPAHDRVVNTGELFF. The DNA of the CDR3 is TGTGCCAGCAGTCCTGCCCACGACAGGGTGGTGAACACCGGGGAGCTGTTTTTT.

V usage is TRBV3-1 (or the pseudogene TRBV3-2) and J usage is TRBJ1-2, with D uncertain. Trimming cost V 6 bases and J 1 base, with 18 bases left between them. The germline V gene has CDR1 LGHDT and CDR2 YNNKEL (reference sequence). CDR3 length: 16 residues. The CDR3 loop reads CASSPSGGVGNYGYTF. CDR3 DNA sequence: TGTGCCAGCAGTCCCTCTGGCGGGGTGGGTAACTATGGCTACACCTTC.

The chain recombines TRBV14 with TRBJ2-1; 14 bases are a match to TRBD2. Unmatched junction bases numbered 7, after V lost 0 bases and J lost 3 bases. This CDR3 comprises 19 residues. Germline CDR1 and CDR2: SGHDN and FVKESK. CDR3 DNA sequence: TGTGCCAGCAGCCAAGATCAGGGACTAGCGGGAGTAAGCTACAATGAGCAGTTCTTC. It yields the protein CASSQDQGLAGVSYNEQFF.

The chain recombines TRBV7-6 with TRBJ2-2; the D gene is possibly TRBD2 (6 bases). This CDR3 contains 16 residues. Germline V CDR1 and CDR2: SGHVS, FNYEAQ. The ends were cut back, 1 base at V and 0 bases at J, with 9 bases in the middle. The CDR3 sequence is CASSLVGGANTGELFF. Written as DNA, the CDR3 is TGTGCCAGCAGCTTAGTAGGCGGGGCGAACACCGGGGAGCTGTTTTTT.

The chain links TRBV7-6 to TRBJ2-2; TRBD2 agrees at 11 bases. The CDR3 is 18 residues long. In germline, CDR1 is SGHVS, CDR2 FNYEAQ. The V gene end was trimmed by 0 bases and the J gene end by 11 bases; junction bases not matched to a gene: 14. The CDR3 coding sequence is TGTGCCAGCAGCTTAGCGCGGGAGGGGAGACTAGCGGGACATGAGCTGTTTTTT. Encoded protein: CASSLAREGRLAGHELFF. The full variable domain, its missing parts supplied by reference TRBV7-6 and TRBJ2-2, is GAGVSQSPRYKVTKRGQDVALRCDPISGHVSLYWYRQALGQGPEFLTYFNYEAQQDKSGLPNDRFSAERPEGSISTLTIQRTEQRDSAMYRCASSLAREGRLAGHELFFGEGSRLTVL.

The J gene is TRBJ1-4, the V gene TRBV5-1, with 10 bases fitting TRBD1. Trimming cost V 0 bases and J 8 bases; bases outside gene matches: 10. CDR1 and CDR2 (germline): SGHRS, YFSETQ. This CDR3 is 17 amino acids long. CDR3 region: CASSLEALTGGVEKLFF. The DNA for the CDR3 is TGCGCCAGCAGCTTGGAAGCTTTGACAGGGGGCGTCGAAAAACTGTTTTTT.

A single count supports this clone. V usage is TRBV4-3 and J usage is TRBJ2-1; the match to TRBD2 covers 9 bases. V gave up 1 base and J gave up 9 bases; unmatched junction bases: 7. The CDR3 consists of 15 residues. The germline V gene encodes CDR1 LGHNA and CDR2 YSLEER. The DNA of the CDR3 is TGCGCCAGCAGCCAAGGCGGGAGGGCCCTGGGTGAGCAGTTCTTC. Amino acid sequence: CASSQGGRALGEQFF.

This sequence joins TRBV5-4 and TRBJ2-3; 13 positions agree with TRBD2. The CDR3 runs to 15 residues. CDR1 is SGHNT, CDR2 YYREEE, per germline (reference sequence). The V segment lost 4 bases and the J segment 4 bases; nucleotides outside the gene matches: 3. The CDR3 DNA sequence: TGTGCCAGCAGCAGGGGACTAGCGGGGCCAGATACGCAGTATTTT. Translation: CASSRGLAGPDTQYF.

This clone was observed a single time. V gene TRBV18 combines with J gene TRBJ1-4, with 8 bases fitting TRBD1. Germline V CDR1 and CDR2: KGHSH, LQKENI. Trimming removed 0 bases from V and 7 bases from J; junction bases left unmatched: 4. The CDR3 is made up of 15 amino acids. CDR3 residues: CASSPPNRGGEKLFF. DNA for the CDR3: TGTGCCAGCTCACCACCGAACAGGGGGGGTGAAAAACTGTTTTTT.

The rearrangement uses TRBV9 and TRBJ1-2; D gene unclear. The CDR3 is 13 amino acids. The germline V gene has CDR1 SGDLS and CDR2 YYNGEE. The V and J ends lost 5 bases and 0 bases respectively, with 8 bases between them. CDR3 amino acids: CASSVYSNYGYTF. CDR3 sequence (DNA): TGTGCCAGCAGTGTATATTCTAACTATGGCTACACCTTC.

The chain carries TRBV5-6 and TRBJ1-5, with D uncertain. The germline gives CDR1 SGHDT, CDR2 YYEEEE. Trimming took off 4 bases at V and 4 bases at J, with 6 bases between the two ends. The CDR3 spans 12 residues. The chain's CDR3 is CASSQKNQPQHF. The CDR3 nucleotides read TGTGCCAGCAGCCAAAAAAATCAGCCCCAGCATTTT.

This clone is a singleton in its sample. This rearrangement joins TRBV7-9 to TRBJ2-7; D uncertain. The CDR3 extends over 13 amino acids. Trimming took 3 bases from V and 0 from J, leaving 6 bases between them. The germline V gene encodes CDR1 SEHNR and CDR2 FQNEAQ (reference sequence). CDR3 amino acids: CASSFRFSYEQYF. CDR3 coding DNA: TGTGCCAGCAGCTTTAGATTCTCCTACGAGCAGTACTTC.

The rearrangement links TRBV5-6 to TRBJ2-3, with TRBD1 identical over 7 bases. The CDR3 consists of 15 residues. The V gene's germline CDR1 is SGHDT and CDR2 YYEEEE. V was clipped by 1 base and J by 2 bases; unmatched bases: 4. CDR3 coding DNA: TGTGCCAGCAGCTTGTTGGGACAGTCCACAGATACGCAGTATTTT. Protein product: CASSLLGQSTDTQYF.

The genes are TRBV5-4 and TRBJ2-3; D gene ambiguous. Trimming pared 4 bases from V and 2 bases from J, leaving 23 bases between. CDR1 is SGHNT and CDR2 is YYREEE in the germline V gene (reference sequence). The CDR3 runs to 18 residues. The DNA of the CDR3 is TGTGCCAGCAGCCCTCGGCGGCTGAGCTACTATTCCACAGATACGCAGTATTTT. Translating gives CASSPRRLSYYSTDTQYF.

The chain uses TRBV5-5 and TRBJ1-4; D is uncertain. CDR1 is SGHKS and CDR2 is YYEKEE in the germline V gene (reference sequence). The CDR3 is 15 residues long. Deletions cut 0 bases from V and 10 bases from J, with 16 bases between. The CDR3 protein is CASSLAGGVFGKLFF. As DNA, the CDR3 is TGTGCCAGCAGCTTGGCGGGCGGGGTCTTCGGAAAACTGTTTTTT.